Each of the 2 T cell receptor beta chains below was sequenced from the same sample in a study of OX40 agonist ivuxolimab in advanced cancers. The method was the immunoSEQ multiplex PCR assay. TCRdb provides this immuneACCESS table in a form limited to in-frame rearrangements. Some clones are lacking; in checked studies, under half of them reflect an unresolved V gene, and why the rest are absent is not known. A total of tens of thousands of clones appear in this sample, about 81% of them only once. Together, the top ten hold about 5% of the sample. The sequences come from CD4+ or CD8+ T cells sorted from blood, collected in a trial of the OX40 agonist ivuxolimab. The origin of the receptors is an adult with an advanced solid tumor such as melanoma, head and neck, liver or kidney cancer.

The J gene is TRBJ2-1, the V gene TRBV5-4, with TRBD2 matching 14 bases. The CDR3 covers 16 residues. V lost 4 bases to trimming and J lost 10 bases; unmatched junction nucleotides: 10. CDR1 is SGHNT and CDR2 is YYREEE in the germline V gene (reference sequence). CDR3 sequence: CASSAGTSGSRGEQFF. The CDR3 DNA reads TGTGCCAGCAGCGCGGGGACTAGCGGGAGTCGGGGAGAGCAGTTCTTC.

V and J are TRBV6-5 and TRBJ1-2, with a tentative D call TRBD1 (5 bases). The CDR3 sequence is 14 residues long. V lost 7 bases to trimming and J lost 7 bases, with 19 bases between them. In germline, CDR1 is MNHEY, CDR2 SVGAGI. The CDR3 nucleotides are TGTGCCAGCAAGACCAGGGATACTTTACGTGGCTACACCTTC. It specifies CASKTRDTLRGYTF.